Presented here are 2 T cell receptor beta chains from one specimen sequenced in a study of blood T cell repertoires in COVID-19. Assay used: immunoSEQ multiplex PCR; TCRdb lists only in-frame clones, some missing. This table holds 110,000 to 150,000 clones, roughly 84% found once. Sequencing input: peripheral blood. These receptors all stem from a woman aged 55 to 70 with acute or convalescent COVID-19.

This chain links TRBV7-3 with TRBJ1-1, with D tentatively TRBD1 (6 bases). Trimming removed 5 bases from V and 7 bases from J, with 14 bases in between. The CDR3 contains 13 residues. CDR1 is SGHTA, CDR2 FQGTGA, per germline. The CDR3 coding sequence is TGTGCCAGCAGCCAGAACAGGGCCTTTGAAGCTTTCTTT. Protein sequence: CASSQNRAFEAFF.

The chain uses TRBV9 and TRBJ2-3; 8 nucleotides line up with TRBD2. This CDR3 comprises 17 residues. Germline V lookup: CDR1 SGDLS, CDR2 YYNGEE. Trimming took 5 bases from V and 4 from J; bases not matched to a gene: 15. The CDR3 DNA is TGTGCCAGCAGTGCGGGGGGTAGGATTGGTTTCTCAGATACGCAGTATTTT. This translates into CASSAGGRIGFSDTQYF.